Each of the 27 T cell receptor beta chains below was sequenced from the same sample in a study of blood T cell repertoires in COVID-19. The method was immunoSEQ multiplex PCR; TCRdb's version includes in-frame clones alone and lacks a portion of them. The sample carries about 240,000 clones, roughly 83% recorded once. Sequenced sample: peripheral blood. Receptors originate from an elderly woman with acute or convalescent COVID-19.

This clone showed up just a few times. The genes are TRBV29-1 and TRBJ1-1; TRBD1 agrees at 7 bases. The V and J ends lost 7 bases and 8 bases, in that order; junction bases with no gene match: 13. Per the germline V gene, CDR1 is SQVTM and CDR2 is ANQGSEA. The CDR3 spans 13 residues. In DNA form, the CDR3 reads TGCAGCGGGAGAGGGGGCGCCCCAGGGGAAGCTTTCTTT. Protein: CSGRGGAPGEAFF.

V gene TRBV7-6 combines with J gene TRBJ2-7; 14 nucleotides align to TRBD2. The CDR3 spans 16 residues. V lost 1 base and J lost 3; bases outside the gene matches: 2. The germline CDR1 and CDR2 sequences are SGHVS and FNYEAQ. In DNA form, the CDR3 reads TGTGCCAGCAGCTTAGGTGGACTAGCGGGGGGCTACGAGCAGTACTTC. This gives the protein CASSLGGLAGGYEQYF.

This chain connects TRBV2 to TRBJ1-4, with TRBD1 matching 9 bases. Germline V gene sequence: CDR1 SNHLY, CDR2 FYNNEI. The CDR3 runs to 17 residues. V lost 6 bases and J lost 8; bases outside the gene matches: 16. The CDR3 region is CASRSGTGSGIREKLFF. DNA of the CDR3: TGTGCCAGCAGATCCGGGACAGGGAGTGGGATTAGGGAAAAACTGTTTTTT.

CDR3 protein: CASSLAGGPGGINIQYF. CDR3 nucleotides: TGTGCCAGCAGCCTAGCGGGGGGCCCGGGAGGGATAAACATTCAGTACTTC. The J gene is TRBJ2-4, the V gene TRBV6-2 or TRBV6-3; the match to TRBD2 covers 11 bases. Germline CDR1 is MNHEY and CDR2 is SVGEGT. V lost 6 bases and J lost 6; bases outside the gene matches: 13. CDR3 length: 17 amino acids.

This clone was detected a few times. The chain joins TRBV18 to TRBJ2-3; TRBD1 aligns across 9 bases. V shed 3 bases and J 3 bases; nucleotides not matched to a gene: 4. Germline assignment: CDR1 KGHSH and CDR2 LQKENI. The CDR3 length is 15 residues. Written as DNA, the CDR3 is TGTGCCAGCTCACCCCCGACAGGGGGGACAGATACGCAGTATTTT. It encodes CASSPPTGGTDTQYF.

The V and J genes are TRBV30 and TRBJ1-1; D might be TRBD1 (6 bases). Trimming removed 4 bases from V and 6 bases from J, with 15 bases in between. The CDR3 runs to 13 residues. CDR1 is GTSNPN and CDR2 is SVGIG in the germline V gene (reference sequence). CDR3 in amino acids: CAWTPGRGAEAFF. The CDR3 DNA reads as TGTGCCTGGACTCCCGGGAGGGGGGCTGAAGCTTTCTTT.

This chain connects TRBV15 to TRBJ1-4; D is undetermined. This CDR3 comprises 16 residues. Between the trimmed V and J ends, which lost 0 bases and 3 bases, there was a span of 11 bases. Per the germline V gene, CDR1 is LNHNV and CDR2 is YYDKDF (reference sequence). CDR3 bases: TGTGCCACCAGCAGAGATCAACCGGGGTCTAATGAAAAACTGTTTTTT. Translated: CATSRDQPGSNEKLFF. Drawing the rest from reference TRBV15 and TRBJ1-4, the complete variable domain is DAMVIQNPRYQVTQFGKPVTLSCSQTLNHNVMYWYQQKSSQAPKLLFHYYDKDFNNEADTPDNFQSRRPNTSFCFLDIRSPGLGDTAMYLCATSRDQPGSNEKLFFGSGTQLSVL.

This chain connects TRBV7-2 to TRBJ2-7, with unresolved D. The V end lost 1 base, the J end lost 7 bases, and 14 bases lay between the germline ends. This CDR3 region has 14 residues. Germline assignment: CDR1 SGHTA and CDR2 FQGNSA. CDR3 residues: CASSLDHSLREQYF. CDR3 sequence (DNA): TGTGCCAGCAGCTTAGATCACTCTCTTCGGGAGCAGTACTTC. Full variable domain (outside the CDR3, taken from reference TRBV7-2 and TRBJ2-7): GAGVSQSPSNKVTEKGKDVELRCDPISGHTALYWYRQSLGQGLEFLIYFQGNSAPDKSGLPSDRFSAERTGGSVSTLTIQRTQQEDSAVYLCASSLDHSLREQYFGPGTRLTVT.

The gene calls are TRBV3-1 (or the pseudogene TRBV3-2) and TRBJ2-5; 7 nucleotides line up with TRBD1. The CDR3 has 15 residues. J was trimmed by 6 bases and V by 0 bases; bases with no gene match: 7. Germline lookup yields CDR1 LGHDT and CDR2 YNNKEL (reference sequence). The CDR3, as DNA: TGTGCCAGCAGCCAAGAACTAGGGGGCGGTCAGACCCAGTACTTC. Protein sequence: CASSQELGGGQTQYF.

This chain uses TRBV19 with TRBJ1-4, with D hard to call. The V end lost 6 bases, the J end lost 6 bases, and 20 bases lay between the germline ends. The CDR3 loop spans 16 amino acids. The V gene's germline CDR1 is LNHDA and CDR2 SQIVND (reference sequence). The CDR3 sequence is CASRRAIISLDEKLFF. CDR3 in DNA: TGTGCCAGTAGGAGGGCCATCATATCCCTCGATGAAAAACTGTTTTTT.

The gene calls are TRBV28 and TRBJ1-1; D possibly corresponds to TRBD1 (6 bases). This CDR3 spans 10 amino acids. CDR1 is MDHEN, CDR2 SYDVKM, per germline. V was pared by 7 bases and J by 8 bases, with 8 bases between. DNA for the CDR3: TGTGCCAGCATCGACAGGGAAGCTTTCTTT. Protein product: CASIDREAFF. Supplemented by reference TRBV28 and TRBJ1-1, the full variable domain reads DVKVTQSSRYLVKRTGEKVFLECVQDMDHENMFWYRQDPGLGLRLIYFSYDVKMKEKGDIPEGYSVSREKKERFSLILESASTNQTSMYLCASIDREAFFGQGTRLTVV.

The chain links TRBV28 to TRBJ1-1, with D unclear. CDR3 length: 13 amino acids. V was pared by 3 bases and J by 10 bases, with 15 bases between. CDR1 and CDR2 (germline): MDHEN, SYDVKM. CDR3 coding DNA: TGTGCCAGCAGTTTCGCCGGTGAGCGAGGAGCTTTCTTT. Encoded protein: CASSFAGERGAFF.

The gene calls are TRBV7-9 and TRBJ1-2, with 7 positions matching TRBD1. In germline, CDR1 is SEHNR, CDR2 FQNEAQ (reference sequence). The CDR3 sequence is 14 residues long. The V and J ends lost 1 base and 4 bases, in that order; junction bases with no gene match: 3. The CDR3 is CASSLGQGPYGYTF. CDR3 coding DNA: TGTGCCAGCAGCTTAGGACAGGGACCCTATGGCTACACCTTC.

The chain has TRBV28 and TRBJ1-1, with D possibly matching TRBD1 (5 bases). The CDR3 is made up of 15 amino acids. Trimming stripped 1 base from V and 5 bases from J, with 14 bases between. The germline CDR1 and CDR2 sequences are MDHEN and SYDVKM. In nucleotides, the CDR3 is TGTGCCAGCAGTTTATCATGGGGCGCGGGAACTGAAGCTTTCTTT. The encoded protein is CASSLSWGAGTEAFF.

The chain carries TRBV6-5 and TRBJ2-4; the match to TRBD2 covers 8 bases. Trimming took 6 bases from V and 8 from J; bases not matched to a gene: 9. Germline lookup yields CDR1 MNHEY and CDR2 SVGAGI. The CDR3 spans 14 residues. CDR3 protein: CASSGPVAGYIQYF. For the CDR3, the DNA is TGTGCCAGCAGCGGTCCTGTAGCGGGGTACATTCAGTACTTC.

The chain carries TRBV5-1 and TRBJ1-1; D is possibly TRBD1 (6 bases). V was shortened by 6 bases and J by 5 bases, with 17 bases between the two germline ends. The CDR3 runs to 14 residues. Germline CDR1 reads SGHRS; CDR2 reads YFSETQ. The CDR3 region is CASTIGGGGTEAFF. The CDR3 nucleotides read TGCGCCAGCACCATAGGGGGGGGCGGGACTGAAGCTTTCTTT.

The chain joins TRBV3-1 (or the pseudogene TRBV3-2) to TRBJ1-1, with 9 bases lining up with TRBD1. CDR3 length: 21 amino acids. Per germline, CDR1 LGHDT and CDR2 YNNKEL (reference sequence). The V gene end was trimmed by 0 bases and the J gene end by 1 base; junction bases not matched to a gene: 18. The CDR3, as DNA: TGTGCCAGCAGCCAAGATCCCGGGACAGGGCCTCACCGACTGGGGAACACTGAAGCTTTCTTT. This gives the protein CASSQDPGTGPHRLGNTEAFF.

This rearrangement joins TRBV5-1 to TRBJ1-5; D unresolved. The germline V gene encodes CDR1 SGHRS and CDR2 YFSETQ. The length of the CDR3 is 13 residues. Trimming cost V 0 bases and J 5 bases, with 6 bases left between them. CDR3 protein: CASSLDGDQPQHF. The CDR3 nucleotides are TGCGCCAGCAGCTTGGACGGGGATCAGCCCCAGCATTTT. Supplemented by reference TRBV5-1 and TRBJ1-5, the full variable domain reads KAGVTQTPRYLIKTRGQQVTLSCSPISGHRSVSWYQQTPGQGLQFLFEYFSETQRNKGNFPGRFSGRQFSNSRSEMNVSTLELGDSALYLCASSLDGDQPQHFGDGTRLSIL.

This sequence joins TRBV19 and TRBJ1-4, with TRBD1 identical over 7 bases. Trimming at V came to 5 bases and at J to 10 bases, leaving 13 bases not matched to a gene. CDR3 size: 15 residues. In germline, CDR1 is LNHDA, CDR2 SQIVND (reference sequence). The CDR3 protein is CASSDNRDSQLKLFF. The DNA for the CDR3 is TGTGCCAGTAGTGATAACCGGGACAGCCAACTAAAACTGTTTTTT.

The rearrangement joins TRBV18 to TRBJ1-2; 9 bases agree with TRBD1. Germline V gene data show CDR1 as KGHSH and CDR2 as LQKENI. The V segment lost 1 base and the J segment 0 bases; nucleotides outside the gene matches: 0. The CDR3 length is 15 residues. CDR3 nucleotides: TGTGCCAGCTCACCACGGACAGGGGCTAACTATGGCTACACCTTC. This translates into CASSPRTGANYGYTF.

This clone was detected only once. The chain combines TRBV6-6 with TRBJ2-3, with 8 positions matching TRBD1. The CDR3 consists of 14 residues. V gave up 11 bases and J gave up 0 bases; unmatched junction bases: 7. Germline V gene data show CDR1 as MNHNY and CDR2 as SVGAGI (reference sequence). The CDR3 DNA sequence: TGTGCCGGCTGCCGGGACAGGAGCACAGATACGCAGTATTTT. Translated: CAGCRDRSTDTQYF.

This chain connects TRBV2 to TRBJ2-7; perhaps TRBD1 as D (5 bases). Trimming removed 1 base from V and 0 bases from J, with 13 bases in between. The CDR3 totals 16 residues. CDR1 is SNHLY and CDR2 is FYNNEI in the germline V gene. The CDR3 is CASSEVRGLLSYEQYF. CDR3 in DNA: TGTGCCAGCAGTGAAGTAAGGGGCCTCCTCTCCTACGAGCAGTACTTC.

The CDR3 region is CASGRGGPEAFF. The CDR3 nucleotides are TGTGCCAGCGGTCGGGGGGGACCTGAAGCTTTCTTT. This chain joins TRBV6-5 and TRBJ1-1; perhaps TRBD1 as D (5 bases). V dropped 8 bases and J dropped 6 bases, with 13 bases sitting between them. CDR1 and CDR2 (germline): MNHEY, SVGAGI. The CDR3 totals 12 residues.

To note about this clone: Within the sample, other DNA sequences also encode this same CDR3. The V and J genes are TRBV6-4 and TRBJ1-6; 9 positions agree with TRBD1. The junction had 4 bases not matched to a gene; V was cut back by 6 bases and J by 7 bases. The length of the CDR3 is 14 residues. Per germline, CDR1 MRHNA and CDR2 SNTAGT. The CDR3 reads CASSPGQGNSPLHF. CDR3 in DNA: TGTGCCAGCAGCCCCGGACAGGGGAATTCACCCCTCCACTTT.

The chain carries TRBV19 and TRBJ1-6; TRBD1 aligns across 9 bases. The V gene's germline CDR1 is LNHDA and CDR2 SQIVND (reference sequence). Germline trimming cut 3 bases from V and 8 bases from J; bases unmatched to any gene: 2. The length of the CDR3 is 14 residues. CDR3 residues: CASSIRTGDSPLHF. The CDR3 coding sequence is TGTGCCAGTAGTATCCGGACAGGGGATTCACCCCTCCACTTT.

The chain combines TRBV3-1 (or the pseudogene TRBV3-2) with TRBJ2-7, with 9 bases that match TRBD2. The germline V gene has CDR1 LGHDT and CDR2 YNNKEL (reference sequence). This CDR3 comprises 18 residues. V was clipped by 2 bases and J by 1 base; unmatched bases: 12. Here the CDR3 DNA reads TGTGCCAGCAGCCAATGGGGGAGCGGGGGGCATTATTCCTACGAGCAGTACTTC. This gives the protein CASSQWGSGGHYSYEQYF.

The CDR3 nucleotides read TGTGCCAGCACCTTAGGGGGGGCTGGCACAGATACGCAGTATTTT. Its protein product is CASTLGGAGTDTQYF. The chain links TRBV6-5 to TRBJ2-3, with D possibly being TRBD2 (7 bases). This CDR3 has 15 residues. The V gene's germline CDR1 is MNHEY and CDR2 SVGAGI. Deletions cut 7 bases from V and 1 base from J, with 15 bases between.